This TCR beta chain was identified in a study of CD8+ T cells in alopecia areata listed by TCRdb under 2018. With regard to the full study: The treated patients took part in an open-label pilot trial in which moderate-to-severe alopecia areata was treated with oral tofacitinib at 5 to 10 mg twice daily. On the human side, TCRbeta sequencing was run on scalp tissue and on sorted CD4+ and CD8+ peripheral blood T cells from healthy controls and from alopecia areata patients with either patchy or totalis/universalis disease. Biopsies were taken from tofacitinib-treated patients at baseline and again at 4 and 24 weeks into treatment, and several of those patients also had a later scalp biopsy. Patients stayed on tofacitinib for 6 to 18 months and then had 6 months of follow-up off drug so that delayed response and recurrence could be assessed. Amplification of TCRbeta CDR3 regions was done by immunoSEQ multiplex PCR using 35 Vbeta forward primers and 13 Jbeta reverse primers. Clonality in the scalp was compared among normal scalp (n=4), patchy alopecia areata scalp (n=8), and alopecia totalis/universalis scalp (n=8). High-throughput TCRbeta sequencing was used to examine T cell clonal expansion in alopecia areata in both the C3H/HeJ mouse model and human patients. The SALT score, which quantifies the percentage of affected scalp surface area, was used to measure disease severity in treated patients. RNA came from the PAXgene miRNA kit for fixed scalp, the miRNeasy kit for PBMCs, and the RNeasy kit for mouse skin.

The germline V gene (reference sequence) specifies LNHDA as CDR1 and SQIVND as CDR2. The cysteine opens and the phenylalanine closes a CDR3 of 18 amino acids. The DNA shown is the 54-base CDR3, in frame from base 1. Unmatched junction bases come to 12, with V trimmed by 7 bases and J by 0 bases. Concerning this clone: Its antigen target is currently unknown. Per-base qualities were not stored, and no clone one base away is much larger.

The research as a whole found: TCR sequences shared between patients were less clear than in mice, possibly partly because of HLA diversity in the patient population. Because the treated cohort was small and had only one nonresponder, larger studies are needed to examine links between baseline CD8+ expansion and response. During tofacitinib treatment, many expanded lesional clones stuck around in both scalp and blood, and this persistence may partly explain why relapse happens after treatment is stopped. Tofacitinib significantly lowered scalp clonality and the number of expanded CD8+ clones among the top 100 scalp clones. Compared with normal scalp, lesional scalp had higher clonality and more expanded CD8+ clones, particularly in alopecia totalis/universalis, a pattern that suggests antigenic drive. Scalp TCR repertoire analysis is complicated because resident alphabeta T cells in normal human skin are also sequenced, whereas mouse skin is dominated by gammadelta T cells.

Receptor libraries were prepared by the immunoSEQ multiplex PCR assay. RNA was extracted from all samples and reverse transcribed into cDNA as template for TCR sequencing. First-strand cDNA was synthesized using SuperScript III with a 2:1 mix of oligo-dT and random hexamers. A synthetic immune receptor repertoire was used to gauge amplification bias, and whatever bias remained was removed computationally. The published analysis was carried out like this. After raw reads were preprocessed to remove errors, the CDR3 was defined following IMGT conventions as running from the conserved cysteine to phenylalanine. Clonality was calculated as 1 minus Shannon entropy normalized by log2 of the number of productive unique TCRs. CD4 or CD8 identity of scalp clones was inferred by cross-referencing scalp TCRbeta sequences with sorted blood CD4 and CD8 repertoires. TCRdb mirrors the immuneACCESS table, restricted to in-frame sequences. Some clones are absent from its copies; in checked studies, under half trace to an unresolved V gene, and the reason for the others is unknown. V, J and clone size are taken as reported in that table, and D and trimming were inferred from the DNA itself. For this sample the table gives roughly 120,000 clones, of which approximately 53% were detected only once. The leading ten clones occupy around 0.46% of the sample.

The sample's time point, from its label and the paper: roughly 27 days on oral tofacitinib. The treatment or condition label here, explained by the study, means: oral pan-JAK inhibitor, 5-10 mg twice daily. From alopecia areata patients, peripheral blood was collected along with lesional scalp punch biopsies. PBMCs were isolated by density centrifugation and stained for CD3, CD4 and CD8, after which CD4+ and CD8+ T cells were sorted on a FACSAria. This chain is built from TRBV19 and TRBJ1-5; TRBD1 agrees with 10 junctional bases. The TCR originated in a human donor with alopecia areata. Material: CD4+ T cells sorted from blood, obtained at week 4, from a patient treated with tofacitinib. This receptor has the CDR3 CASTKTGGLSYSNQPQHF. DNA sequence: TGTGCCAGTACCAAGACAGGGGGCCTTTCCTATAGCAATCAGCCCCAGCATTTT.